The subject of this entry is one T cell receptor (beta chain). This sample is part of a study of glioma-infiltrating T cells after dendritic cell vaccination. This CDR3 contains 16 residues. Germline values: CDR1 SGHTA, CDR2 FQGNSA. V shed 5 bases and J 6 bases; nucleotides not matched to a gene: 10. None of the glioblastoma patients had an isocitrate dehydrogenase mutation. The immunoSEQ assay amplified TCRB CDR3 from up to roughly 2 ug DNA. Primers: 60 V beta forward and 13 J beta reverse. Sequencing used immunoSEQ multiplex PCR; TCRdb keeps in-frame clones, though not all of them. This sample has just over 95,000 clones, with roughly 83% found just once.

This clonotype originated in a human donor with glioblastoma. Specimen: blood, collected before dendritic cell vaccination. The rearrangement joins TRBV7-2 to TRBJ2-1; 10 positions match TRBD2. The CDR3 region has the DNA TGTGCCAGCAGCCGGGCTCCAGCGGGGGGGGTCAATGAGCAGTTCTTC. This gives the protein CASSRAPAGGVNEQFF.